This T cell receptor (beta chain) was identified in a study of Tregs in tolerant kidney transplant recipients. Broader study findings: The small number of patients limits these findings pending further validation. Activated donor B cell expansion appeared to reveal the most relevant donor-specific TCRbeta repertoire.

In the case of this clone: Antigen: not known.

Sequencing was performed with immunoSEQ multiplex PCR; in TCRdb, only in-frame clones are kept and a portion is missing. The sample yields around 230,000 clones, 80% to 85% seen once. CD4+CD25+CD127- Tregs, CD4+CD25- non-Tregs, CD4 and CD8 cells were sorted. Trimming removed 6 bases from V and 2 bases from J, with 14 bases in between. Per the germline V gene, CDR1 is MNHNS and CDR2 is SASEGT. The CDR3 is 14 residues long. The gene calls are TRBV6-1 and TRBJ2-7, with D possibly matching TRBD2 (5 bases). Sequenced material: CD4+ T cells from blood. The sequence was collected from a human donor in good health. CDR3 nucleotide sequence: TGTGCCAGCAGCCACGCGGGCGGAACCTACGAGCAGTACTTC. This codes for CASSHAGGTYEQYF.